Shown below are 10 T cell receptor beta chains from a single sample sequenced in a study of blood T cell repertoires in COVID-19. Method: immunoSEQ multiplex PCR; TCRdb's copy keeps in-frame clones and lacks some. The table lists some 140,000 clones, 86% of them singletons. Sequencing was carried out using peripheral blood. All receptors derive from a woman aged 45-60 years who had recovered from COVID-19.

The chain links TRBV7-2 to TRBJ2-1; 14 positions agree with TRBD2. In germline, CDR1 is SGHTA, CDR2 FQGNSA. The CDR3 totals 19 residues. With 2 bases clipped from V and 7 bases from J, the junction kept 13 bases outside the gene matches. CDR3 sequence reads: CASSLQTSGRARARNEQFF. As DNA, the CDR3 is TGTGCCAGCAGCTTACAGACTAGCGGGAGGGCCCGGGCGCGGAATGAGCAGTTCTTC. The full variable domain, in which reference TRBV7-2 and TRBJ2-1 provide the parts outside the CDR3, is GAGVSQSPSNKVTEKGKDVELRCDPISGHTALYWYRQSLGQGLEFLIYFQGNSAPDKSGLPSDRFSAERTGGSVSTLTIQRTQQEDSAVYLCASSLQTSGRARARNEQFFGPGTRLTVL.

This rearrangement joins TRBV6-6 to TRBJ2-7; TRBD1 agrees at 8 bases. Germline CDR1 is MNHNY and CDR2 is SVGAGI (reference sequence). The V and J ends lost 6 bases and 4 bases, in that order; junction bases with no gene match: 11. This CDR3 is 15 amino acids long. The CDR3 DNA reads as TGTGCCAGCAGCCGGGCCGGGACAGGACCGTACGAGCAGTACTTC. It yields the protein CASSRAGTGPYEQYF.

This sequence joins TRBV6-5 and TRBJ2-6; D is unclear. The V gene's germline CDR1 is MNHEY and CDR2 SVGAGI. The CDR3 is made up of 14 amino acids. Deletions cut 7 bases from V and 0 bases from J, with 7 bases between. The CDR3 DNA reads as TGTGCCAGCAATCGCGACTCTGGGGCCAACGTCCTGACTTTC. Translation gives CASNRDSGANVLTF.

This sequence joins TRBV6-6 and TRBJ2-3; 8 bases fit TRBD2. Looked up from germline, CDR1 is MNHNY and CDR2 is SVGAGI (reference sequence). V lost 6 bases and J lost 2; bases outside the gene matches: 10. The CDR3 loop spans 16 amino acids. CDR3 residues: CASSPNPGGHTDTQYF. CDR3 DNA sequence: TGTGCCAGCAGCCCTAACCCGGGGGGGCACACAGATACGCAGTATTTT.

The chain carries TRBV2 and TRBJ2-7, with 8 positions matching TRBD2. V shed 8 bases and J 2 bases; nucleotides not matched to a gene: 8. The length of the CDR3 is 14 residues. Germline V gene data show CDR1 as SNHLY and CDR2 as FYNNEI. CDR3 loop: CASGKERGPYEQYF. The CDR3 DNA follows: TGTGCCAGCGGAAAGGAGCGGGGGCCCTACGAGCAGTACTTC.

This rearrangement joins TRBV18 to TRBJ2-3; tentatively, D is TRBD2 (5 bases). CDR3 size: 15 residues. V lost 3 bases and J lost 1, with 11 bases in between. Germline V gene sequence: CDR1 KGHSH, CDR2 LQKENI. CDR3 DNA sequence: TGTGCCAGCTCACCGAGGCAGCGGCGCACAGATACGCAGTATTTT. Amino acids: CASSPRQRRTDTQYF.

This chain joins TRBV13 and TRBJ2-7; the D gene is possibly TRBD2 (6 bases). From germline, CDR1 is PRHDT and CDR2 FYEKMQ (reference sequence). The CDR3 sequence is 14 residues long. The V end was cut by 5 bases, the J end by 1 base, with 12 bases between. CDR3 region: CASSLGEVSYEQYF. The CDR3 DNA is TGTGCCAGCAGCCTCGGGGAGGTTTCCTACGAGCAGTACTTC.

This clone was seen just once. The chain couples TRBV11-2 to TRBJ2-7, with TRBD1 matching over 7 bases. Germline V gives CDR1 SGHAT, CDR2 FQNNGV. This CDR3 has 15 residues. With 2 bases clipped from V and 3 bases from J, the junction kept 7 bases outside the gene matches. CDR3: CASSLIGQARYEQYF. CDR3 nucleotide sequence: TGTGCCAGCAGCTTAATAGGACAGGCTCGCTACGAGCAGTACTTC.

The count of this clone is one. This chain connects TRBV19 to TRBJ1-2; tentative D call: TRBD1 (5 bases). Germline CDR1 reads LNHDA; CDR2 reads SQIVND (reference sequence). V was clipped by 7 bases and J by 0 bases, with 15 bases between them. CDR3 length: 15 amino acids. CDR3 amino acids: CASTLRGGSNYGYTF. The CDR3 coding sequence is TGTGCCAGTACCTTAAGGGGAGGATCTAACTATGGCTACACCTTC.

This chain uses TRBV30 with TRBJ2-1; TRBD2 agrees at 8 bases. In germline, CDR1 is GTSNPN, CDR2 SVGIG (reference sequence). The CDR3 is 14 residues long. Trimming took 8 bases from V and 0 from J; bases not matched to a gene: 6. CDR3 sequence (DNA): TGTGCCCGGACTAGCTCGAGCTCCTACAATGAGCAGTTCTTC. This sequence encodes CARTSSSSYNEQFF. The whole variable domain, filled in from reference TRBV30 and TRBJ2-1, reads SQTIHQWPATLVQPVGSPLSLECTVEGTSNPNLYWYRQAAGRGLQLLFYSVGIGQISSEVPQNLSASRPQDRQFILSSKKLLLSDSGFYLCARTSSSSYNEQFFGPGTRLTVL.